This T cell receptor (beta chain) comes out of a study of vaccination and CD4 T cells after COVID-19. This clonotype was seen a handful of times. The antigen remains unidentified. The treatment is: approximately nine-day PBMC culture with coronavirus spike peptide pools or control peptides (ViraFEST assay). One should note that the unexposed donor's CD4+ T cells were collected before the COVID-19 pandemic (2011-2018). The CDR3 length is 15 residues. The V and J ends lost 5 bases and 2 bases respectively, with 13 bases between them. Per germline, CDR1 MDHEN and CDR2 SYDVKM. Scientists ran DNA taken from cultured CD4+ T cells through the Oncomine TCR Beta short-read assay for sequencing. The authors extracted genomic DNA from cultured CD4+ T cells. From the PCR reads, TCRdb called clonotypes with MiXCR, one entry per CDR3 protein. The sample lists around 9,000 distinct CDR3 sequences, nearly 35% occurring once.

This chain connects TRBV28 to TRBJ1-5, with D tentatively TRBD1 (6 bases). This TCR was recovered from a human donor in good health. The sequenced sample was CD4+ T cells from blood, cultured in vitro. The CDR3, as DNA: TGTGCCAGCAGTACCCAGGGGATGGGCAATCAGCCCCAGCATTTT. This encodes CASSTQGMGNQPQHF.